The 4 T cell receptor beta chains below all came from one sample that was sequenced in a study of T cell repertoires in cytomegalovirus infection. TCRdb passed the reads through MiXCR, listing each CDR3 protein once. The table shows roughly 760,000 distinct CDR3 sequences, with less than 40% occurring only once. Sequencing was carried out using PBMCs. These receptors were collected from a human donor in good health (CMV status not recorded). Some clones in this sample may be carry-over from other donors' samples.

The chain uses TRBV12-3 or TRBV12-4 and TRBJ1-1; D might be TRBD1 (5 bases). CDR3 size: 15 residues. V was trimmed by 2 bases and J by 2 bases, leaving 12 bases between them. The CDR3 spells CASSLTGGPNTEAFF. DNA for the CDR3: TGTGCCAGCAGTTTAACGGGGGGACCCAACACTGAAGCTTTCTTT.

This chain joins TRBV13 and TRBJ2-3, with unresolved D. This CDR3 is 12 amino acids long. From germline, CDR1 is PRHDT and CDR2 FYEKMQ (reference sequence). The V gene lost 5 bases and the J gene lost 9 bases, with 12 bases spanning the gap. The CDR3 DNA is TGTGCCAGCAGCCCTCGAGACGGGACGCAGTATTTT. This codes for CASSPRDGTQYF.

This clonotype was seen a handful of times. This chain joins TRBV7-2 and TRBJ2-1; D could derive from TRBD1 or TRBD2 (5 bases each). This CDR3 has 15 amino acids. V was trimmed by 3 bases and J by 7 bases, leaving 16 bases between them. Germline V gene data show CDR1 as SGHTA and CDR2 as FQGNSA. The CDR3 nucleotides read TGTGCCAGCAGCTTGGGGATTTGGGGGTATAATGAGCAGTTCTTC. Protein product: CASSLGIWGYNEQFF.

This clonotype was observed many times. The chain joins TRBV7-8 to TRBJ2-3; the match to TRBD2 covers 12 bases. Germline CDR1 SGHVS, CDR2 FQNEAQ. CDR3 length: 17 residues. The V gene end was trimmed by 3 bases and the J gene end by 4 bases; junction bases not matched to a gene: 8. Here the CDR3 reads CASSLDPPSGRADTQYF. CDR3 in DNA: TGTGCCAGCAGCTTGGACCCCCCTAGCGGGAGGGCAGATACGCAGTATTTT.